This TCR beta chain came from a study of shared clonotypes between healthy human individuals. As for the study in general: The cohort comprised a couple of women and a few men. Their ages spanned 18 to 49 years.

Study-wide results and caveats: Genetic and exposure-history diversity was limited by the small donor number.

In the original analysis: From ImmunoSEQ came sequences covering only the junction and carrying no quality scores, so filtering differed. This table comes from immunoSEQ multiplex PCR, and its TCRdb copy is limited to in-frame clones, with some not included. V and J calls and clone size are given by that table; D and trimming were obtained from the DNA. The sample includes over a million clones, around 98.5% of them seen just once. Donors were healthy HIV-negative adults without recent acute infections or vaccinations. Turning to this clone: Antigen specificity is unknown.

The specimen sequenced was naive CD4+ T cells sorted from blood. Noted subset: CD45RA+ positively selected. The sequence derives from a man aged 30 to 39 in good health.

Written as DNA, the CDR3 is TGCAGCGTTGTTACAGGGGTCGGGTTCACTGAAGCTTTCTTT. Translating it yields CSVVTGVGFTEAFF. V is TRBV29-1 and J is TRBJ1-1; 7 bases are shared with TRBD1. Germline V gives CDR1 SQVTM, CDR2 ANQGSEA. Trimming took 4 bases from V and 4 from J; bases not matched to a gene: 9. The CDR3 totals 14 residues.